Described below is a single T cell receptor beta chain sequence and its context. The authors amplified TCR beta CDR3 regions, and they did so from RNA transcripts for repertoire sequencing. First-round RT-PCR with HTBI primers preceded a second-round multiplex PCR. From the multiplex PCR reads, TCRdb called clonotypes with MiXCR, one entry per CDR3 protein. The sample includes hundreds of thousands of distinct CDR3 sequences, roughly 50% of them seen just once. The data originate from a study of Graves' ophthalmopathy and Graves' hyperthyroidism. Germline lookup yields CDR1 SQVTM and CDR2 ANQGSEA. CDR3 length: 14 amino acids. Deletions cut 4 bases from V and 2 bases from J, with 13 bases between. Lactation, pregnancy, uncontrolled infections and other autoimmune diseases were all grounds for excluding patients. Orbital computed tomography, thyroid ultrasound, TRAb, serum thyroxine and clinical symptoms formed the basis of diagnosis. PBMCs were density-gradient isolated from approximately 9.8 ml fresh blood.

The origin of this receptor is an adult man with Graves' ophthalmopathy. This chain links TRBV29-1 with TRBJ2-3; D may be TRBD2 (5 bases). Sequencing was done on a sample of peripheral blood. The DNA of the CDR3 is TGCAGCGTTGTACCGGACTTATTCACAGATACGCAGTATTTT. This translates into CSVVPDLFTDTQYF.